The 18 T cell receptor beta chains reported below all come from one sample, sequenced in a study of T cell responses to AZD1222 COVID-19 vaccine. Using immunoSEQ multiplex PCR, the repertoire was profiled, and TCRdb retains in-frame clones only, with some absent. The sample has about 140,000 clones; around 93% are singletons. Sequenced here: peripheral blood, sampled on day 0 of AZD1222 vaccination. The receptors here all came from an adult in good health.

The chain recombines TRBV13 with TRBJ2-3; D is uncertain. Trimming shortened V by 2 bases and J by 6 bases, and 6 bases separated the two germline ends. This CDR3 contains 12 residues. Looked up from germline, CDR1 is PRHDT and CDR2 is FYEKMQ (reference sequence). The CDR3 bases are TGTGCCAGCAGCTTACAGGATGATACGCAGTATTTT. Its translation is CASSLQDDTQYF.

The chain joins TRBV6-4 to TRBJ2-1; no definite D call. CDR3 length equals 12 residues. From germline, CDR1 is MRHNA and CDR2 SNTAGT. V was shortened by 2 bases and J by 4 bases, with 3 bases between the two germline ends. The CDR3 region has the DNA TGTGCCAGCAGTGACGGTTACAATGAGCAGTTCTTC. This encodes CASSDGYNEQFF.

The chain has TRBV30 and TRBJ1-2; 7 bases match TRBD1. After removal of 5 bases from V and 5 bases from J, the junction contained 8 bases not matched to a gene. This CDR3 contains 13 residues. Looked up from germline, CDR1 is GTSNPN and CDR2 is SVGIG (reference sequence). This CDR3 reads CAWYRGVRYGYTF. CDR3 DNA sequence: TGTGCCTGGTACAGGGGAGTGAGATATGGCTACACCTTC.

The chain joins TRBV7-2 to TRBJ1-2, with 8 bases aligning to TRBD1. Germline V gene lookup returns CDR1 SGHTA and CDR2 FQGNSA. The CDR3 is made up of 18 amino acids. Trimming at V came to 5 bases and at J to 3 bases, leaving 17 bases not matched to a gene. The DNA for the CDR3 is TGTGCCAGCAGCCTCGGCCCGGCCGCGCAGGGGGCTTACTATGGCTACACCTTC. Amino acids: CASSLGPAAQGAYYGYTF.

The gene calls are TRBV7-3 and TRBJ2-7; 11 bases agree with TRBD2. V dropped 5 bases and J dropped 6; count of bases not matched to a gene: 12. The CDR3 length is 16 residues. CDR1 is SGHTA and CDR2 is FQGTGA in the germline V gene. In nucleotides, the CDR3 is TGTGCCAGCAGCCCTACTGGACTAGCGGGCCCAGGCGAGCAGTACTTC. It is translated as CASSPTGLAGPGEQYF.

The chain uses TRBV7-9 and TRBJ2-2, with 13 nucleotides matching TRBD2. CDR1 SEHNR and CDR2 FQNEAQ come from the germline V gene (reference sequence). The CDR3 contains 16 residues. Germline trimming cut 5 bases from V and 4 bases from J; bases unmatched to any gene: 4. The CDR3 spells CASSRLAGGLTGELFF. CDR3 in DNA: TGTGCCAGCAGCCGACTAGCGGGGGGCCTCACCGGGGAGCTGTTTTTT.

The genes are TRBV30 and TRBJ1-1, with D uncertain. V was cut by 0 bases and J by 2 bases, with 10 bases left in between. CDR1 and CDR2 (germline): GTSNPN, SVGIG (reference sequence). The CDR3 totals 14 residues. This CDR3 reads CAWSVIGGNTEAFF. The CDR3 region has the DNA TGTGCCTGGAGTGTAATAGGCGGAAACACTGAAGCTTTCTTT.

This chain links TRBV3-1 (or the pseudogene TRBV3-2) with TRBJ1-3; a weak D match, TRBD1 (6 bases). Germline CDR1 and CDR2: LGHDT and YNNKEL (reference sequence). Between the trimmed V and J ends, which lost 6 bases and 0 bases, there was a span of 12 bases. The CDR3 contains 15 residues. The CDR3 loop is CASSRLRGSGNTIYF. CDR3 bases: TGTGCCAGCAGTCGCCTCAGGGGCTCTGGAAACACCATATATTTT.

The rearrangement uses TRBV19 and TRBJ2-7; D gene uncertain. V lost 10 bases, J lost 0 bases, and 16 bases lay in between. Germline V gives CDR1 LNHDA, CDR2 SQIVND (reference sequence). CDR3 length equals 14 residues. The CDR3 DNA sequence: TGTGCCACCTCATACCACCGGAGCTCCTACGAGCAGTACTTC. It specifies CATSYHRSSYEQYF.

This clone was seen just once. This rearrangement joins TRBV4-3 to TRBJ2-7; TRBD2 aligns across 7 bases. This CDR3 contains 16 residues. Germline assignment: CDR1 LGHNA and CDR2 YSLEER. Germline trimming cut 0 bases from V and 3 bases from J; bases unmatched to any gene: 8. CDR3 amino acids: CASSQELSSGYYEQYF. DNA for the CDR3: TGCGCCAGCAGCCAAGAGTTATCTAGCGGCTACTACGAGCAGTACTTC.

V usage is TRBV15 and J usage is TRBJ2-2, with D hard to call. The CDR3 has 15 residues. Trimming removed 3 bases at V and 4 bases at J, with 12 bases between. The germline V gene has CDR1 LNHNV and CDR2 YYDKDF (reference sequence). The CDR3 here is CATSRGGFITGELFF. The CDR3 DNA is TGTGCCACCAGCAGGGGTGGGTTCATCACCGGGGAGCTGTTTTTT.

This rearrangement joins TRBV11-2 to TRBJ1-6; D is uncertain. The V end lost 0 bases, the J end lost 0 bases, and 9 bases lay between the germline ends. CDR3 length: 17 amino acids. Germline-derived CDR1 and CDR2 are SGHAT and FQNNGV. The CDR3 nucleotides are TGTGCCAGCAGCTTAGATCGTATAAGCTCCTATAATTCACCCCTCCACTTT. This codes for CASSLDRISSYNSPLHF.

As concerns this clone: A junction end diverges from the germline sequence, so it may reflect a read error. The chain combines TRBV7-7 with TRBJ2-1; 7 bases map to TRBD1. The CDR3 length is 15 residues. CDR1 is SSHAT, CDR2 FNYEAQ, per germline (reference sequence). In DNA form, the CDR3 reads TGTGCTAGCAGCTCCGAAGGGGGCGGGTCGGGTGAGCAGTTCTTC. Translated: CASSSEGGGSGEQFF.

The chain is built from TRBV27 and TRBJ2-3; TRBD2 aligns across 8 bases. Germline V CDR1 and CDR2: MNHEY, SMNVEV (reference sequence). The J segment lost 4 bases and the V segment lost 5 bases, leaving 8 bases of the junction unmatched. The CDR3 contains 15 residues. CDR3 bases: TGTGCCAGCAGTCCCGGGACTAGAGGTTCAGATACGCAGTATTTT. Encoded protein: CASSPGTRGSDTQYF.

This chain joins TRBV7-2 and TRBJ1-6, with D unclear. This CDR3 comprises 14 residues. V lost 3 bases to trimming and J lost 10 bases, with 13 bases between them. The germline CDR1 and CDR2 sequences are SGHTA and FQGNSA. This CDR3 reads CASSFGLGNSPLHF. CDR3 coding DNA: TGTGCCAGCAGCTTCGGACTTGGTAACTCACCCCTCCACTTT.

J is TRBJ2-6 and V is TRBV3-1 (or the pseudogene TRBV3-2), with unresolved D. Germline CDR1 reads LGHDT; CDR2 reads YNNKEL (reference sequence). The CDR3 consists of 17 residues. Deletions cut 1 base from V and 0 bases from J, with 10 bases between. In nucleotides, the CDR3 is TGTGCCAGCAGCCAAGGGGTATCGAGCTCTGGGGCCAACGTCCTGACTTTC. It yields the protein CASSQGVSSSGANVLTF.

The chain has TRBV28 and TRBJ1-2, with D unclear. This CDR3 has 14 residues. Per the germline V gene, CDR1 is MDHEN and CDR2 is SYDVKM. Trimming shortened V by 2 bases and J by 4 bases, and 11 bases separated the two germline ends. The CDR3 DNA reads as TGTGCCAGCAGTTTAGGGGAAGGGATCTATGGCTACACCTTC. This codes for CASSLGEGIYGYTF.

This clone was picked up one time. J is TRBJ2-3 and V is TRBV11-3; tentative D call: TRBD2 (6 bases). This CDR3 is 14 amino acids long. From germline, CDR1 is SGHNT and CDR2 YENEEA. V was clipped by 4 bases and J by 6 bases, with 14 bases between them. CDR3 protein: CASSSRLVGDTQYF. CDR3 coding DNA: TGTGCCAGCAGCTCGAGACTAGTGGGGGATACGCAGTATTTT.